The sequence of this T cell receptor (beta chain) was determined in a study of post-analysis software for immune sequencing data. Findings and limits, study-wide: Elevated frequency relative to controls characterized several TRBV segments in patients, TRBV5-6, TRBV5-1 and TRBV20-1 among them. For normalized Chao1 diversity, multiple sclerosis patients scored significantly lower than controls did. Strong co-clustering by F measure was evident for samples that had been prepared in the same batch.

The CDR3 contains 15 residues. With 7 bases removed from V and 2 bases from J, the gap between germline ends came to 17 bases. Built from TCR beta cDNA, the libraries had unique molecular identifiers in them. TCRdb re-called the PCR reads with MiXCR, one entry per CDR3 protein. The data contain fewer than 850,000 distinct CDR3 sequences, under 60% of them singletons. As to this clonotype: Its antigen remains unknown.

This TCR came from a girl aged 5-17 years with multiple sclerosis. Sequenced input: blood. The rearrangement links TRBV12-3 or TRBV12-4 to TRBJ1-2; D unclear. The CDR3 loop is CASIRVGQRNYGYTF. The CDR3 DNA reads TGTGCCAGCATCAGAGTAGGGCAGCGCAACTATGGCTACACCTTC.